Shown below are 10 T cell receptor beta chains from a single sample sequenced in a study of T-cell memory formation after mild COVID-19. TCRdb reprocessed the 5' RACE reads with MiXCR, giving one entry per CDR3 protein. The sample has fewer than 500,000 distinct CDR3 sequences, around 25% seen once; the top ten hold around 13%. Sample: PBMCs or a T cell subset sorted from them (not recorded which). The source of these receptors is an adult woman who had mild COVID-19 (a few samples of this study predate the infection). Cell type and time point are not known.

The chain combines TRBV7-2 with TRBJ2-7; D is uncertain. V gave up 2 bases and J gave up 0 bases, with 8 bases separating them. Looked up from germline, CDR1 is SGHTA and CDR2 is FQGNSA. There are 14 residues in the CDR3. CDR3 amino acids: CASSLSVNSYEQYF. CDR3 nucleotide sequence: TGTGCCAGCAGCTTATCGGTCAACTCCTACGAGCAGTACTTC.

This clonotype was found a few times. The rearrangement joins TRBV18 to TRBJ2-7; 10 positions agree with TRBD1. V gave up 8 bases and J gave up 5 bases; unmatched junction bases: 12. Germline V gene lookup returns CDR1 KGHSH and CDR2 LQKENI. The CDR3 spans 15 residues. CDR3 DNA sequence: TGTGCCAGCCGACAATCCGGGACAGGGGACCACGAGCAGTACTTC. Translated: CASRQSGTGDHEQYF.

This clonotype was picked up a small number of times. This chain links TRBV4-2 with TRBJ2-1; 15 bases map to TRBD2. V was pared by 4 bases and J by 2 bases, with 3 bases of the junction left unmatched. Germline assignment: CDR1 LGHNA and CDR2 YNFKEQ. This CDR3 comprises 17 residues. CDR3 amino acids: CASSLGLAGGTYNEQFF. The CDR3 nucleotides are TGTGCCAGCAGCCTGGGACTAGCGGGGGGTACCTACAATGAGCAGTTCTTC.

This clonotype has just a few counts. This chain uses TRBV20-1 with TRBJ2-5, with unresolved D. The CDR3 has 14 residues. V was pared by 3 bases and J by 2 bases, with 13 bases between. CDR1 DFQATT and CDR2 SNEGSKA come from the germline V gene (reference sequence). The CDR3 reads CSASGTARQETQYF. For the CDR3, the DNA is TGCAGTGCTAGCGGAACAGCGAGGCAAGAGACCCAGTACTTC.

The rearrangement joins TRBV20-1 to TRBJ2-1, with D perhaps TRBD2 (5 bases). V dropped 1 base and J dropped 0 bases, with 10 bases sitting between them. Germline CDR1 is DFQATT and CDR2 is SNEGSKA (reference sequence). The CDR3 length is 15 residues. This CDR3 is CSARGVGSSYNEQFF. CDR3 nucleotide sequence: TGCAGTGCTAGAGGGGTGGGGAGCTCCTACAATGAGCAGTTCTTC.

This clonotype was seen repeatedly, ten times or more. This chain uses TRBV5-1 with TRBJ2-1, with unresolved D. The CDR3 spans 12 residues. V lost 5 bases to trimming and J lost 7 bases, with 10 bases between them. The germline V gene has CDR1 SGHRS and CDR2 YFSETQ. The CDR3 here is CASSTGGNEQFF. The CDR3 bases are TGCGCCAGCAGTACTGGTGGGAATGAGCAGTTCTTC. Full variable domain (remainder filled in from reference TRBV5-1 and TRBJ2-1): KAGVTQTPRYLIKTRGQQVTLSCSPISGHRSVSWYQQTPGQGLQFLFEYFSETQRNKGNFPGRFSGRQFSNSRSEMNVSTLELGDSALYLCASSTGGNEQFFGPGTRLTVL.

V gene TRBV18 combines with J gene TRBJ2-7; 8 nucleotides align to TRBD1. Germline values: CDR1 KGHSH, CDR2 LQKENI. The CDR3 is 16 amino acids. V was clipped by 3 bases and J by 6 bases; unmatched bases: 13. The CDR3 region has the DNA TGTGCCAGCTCACCGATCTCGGGACAGGTTGTGCGCGAGCAGTACTTC. Translated, it gives CASSPISGQVVREQYF.

This clonotype was recorded a few times. The V call is TRBV19, the J call TRBJ2-3, with unresolved D. Trimming removed 0 bases at V and 0 bases at J, with 7 bases between. CDR1 is LNHDA, CDR2 SQIVND, per germline (reference sequence). The CDR3 has 15 residues. The CDR3 protein is CASSIDLGSTDTQYF. The CDR3 DNA sequence: TGTGCCAGTAGTATAGATCTGGGCAGCACAGATACGCAGTATTTT.

The V gene is TRBV28, the J gene TRBJ1-5; 7 bases match TRBD1. The junction had 7 bases not matched to a gene; V was cut back by 4 bases and J by 7 bases. The V gene's germline CDR1 is MDHEN and CDR2 SYDVKM. This CDR3 is built from 14 residues. The CDR3 nucleotides are TGTGCCAGCAGTTCCCCGACAGGGTTCCAGCCCCAGCATTTT. Amino acids: CASSSPTGFQPQHF.

The chain recombines TRBV7-2 with TRBJ1-1; D gene uncertain. This CDR3 comprises 13 residues. Germline CDR1 is SGHTA and CDR2 is FQGNSA. Trimming shortened V by 4 bases and J by 7 bases, and 13 bases separated the two germline ends. The CDR3 DNA reads as TGTGCCAGCAGCTCCGGTTCGCAAGGTGAAGCTTTCTTT. It is translated as CASSSGSQGEAFF.